This TCR beta chain was identified during a study of OX40 agonist ivuxolimab in advanced cancers. Profiled with immunoSEQ multiplex PCR; TCRdb holds only in-frame clones, not every one. The repertoire holds fewer than 100,000 clones, around 80% seen once, with roughly 0.44% in the top ten. CDR3 length: 15 amino acids. Germline V lookup: CDR1 SGHVS, CDR2 FQNEAQ. V gave up 4 bases and J gave up 9 bases; unmatched junction bases: 6. The gene calls are TRBV7-8 and TRBJ2-1, with 13 bases lining up with TRBD2. This clonotype originated in an adult with an advanced solid tumor such as melanoma, head and neck, liver or kidney cancer. The sample was CD4+ or CD8+ T cells sorted from blood, taken in a trial of the OX40 agonist ivuxolimab. The CDR3 region is CASSSLAGGSVEQFF. As DNA, the CDR3 is TGTGCCAGCAGCTCACTAGCGGGAGGGTCGGTTGAGCAGTTCTTC.